The 2 T cell receptor beta chains presented below share a single source sample, sequenced in a study of early T cells in non-severe SARS-CoV-2 infection. One entry per CDR3 protein results from TCRdb running MiXCR on the 5' RACE reads. The sample lists about 52,000 distinct CDR3 sequences, 8% occurring once. Material for sequencing was whole blood. These receptors came from an adult who was a healthcare worker with PCR-confirmed SARS-CoV-2 infection or an uninfected control (not recorded which).

On this clonotype: This could be a read error, since a much larger clone is one nucleotide away. The chain recombines TRBV5-1 with TRBJ1-2; possible D gene TRBD1, 6 bases. Trimming shortened V by 2 bases and J by 4 bases, and 9 bases separated the two germline ends. In germline, CDR1 is SGHRS, CDR2 YFSETQ. The CDR3 totals 13 residues. In DNA form, the CDR3 reads TGCGCCAGCAGCTTCGGACAGACCTATGGCTACACCTTC. Its translation is CASSFGQTYGYTF.

This clonotype was counted at least ten times. V usage is TRBV13 and J usage is TRBJ2-3; no reliable D call. The ends were cut back, 4 bases at V and 3 bases at J, with 11 bases in the middle. Germline-derived CDR1 and CDR2 are PRHDT and FYEKMQ (reference sequence). The CDR3 is 14 amino acids. The CDR3 region has the DNA TGTGCCAGCAGCTCCTTCACGTGGACAGATACGCAGTATTTT. The encoded protein is CASSSFTWTDTQYF.